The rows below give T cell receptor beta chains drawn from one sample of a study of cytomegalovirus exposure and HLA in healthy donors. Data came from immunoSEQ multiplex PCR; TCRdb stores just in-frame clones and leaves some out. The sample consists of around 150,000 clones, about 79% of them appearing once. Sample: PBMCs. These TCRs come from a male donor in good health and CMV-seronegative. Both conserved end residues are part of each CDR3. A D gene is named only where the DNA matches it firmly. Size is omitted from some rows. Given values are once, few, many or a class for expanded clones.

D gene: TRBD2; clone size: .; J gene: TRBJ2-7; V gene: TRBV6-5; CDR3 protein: CASRSGTVSYEQYF; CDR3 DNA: TGTGCCAGCAGAAGCGGGACCGTCTCCTACGAGCAGTACTTC
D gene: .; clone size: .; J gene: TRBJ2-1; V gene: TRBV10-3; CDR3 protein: CAISERDEQFF; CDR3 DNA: TGTGCCATCAGTGAGCGGGATGAGCAGTTCTTC
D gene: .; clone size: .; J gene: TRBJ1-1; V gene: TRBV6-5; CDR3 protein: CASSYSRGGVAEAFF; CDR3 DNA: TGTGCCAGCAGTTACTCCCGGGGAGGAGTGGCTGAAGCTTTCTTT
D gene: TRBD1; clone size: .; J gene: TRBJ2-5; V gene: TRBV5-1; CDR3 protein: CACRQGPVGKETQYF; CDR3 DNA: TGCGCCTGTAGACAGGGACCAGTCGGCAAGGAGACCCAGTACTTC
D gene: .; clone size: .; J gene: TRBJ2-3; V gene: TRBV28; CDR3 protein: CASSFFGTSTDTQYF; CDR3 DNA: TGTGCCAGCAGTTTCTTCGGGACTAGCACAGATACGCAGTATTTT
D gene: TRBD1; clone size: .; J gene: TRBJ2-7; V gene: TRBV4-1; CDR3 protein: CASSPTGTGKNEQYF; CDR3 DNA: TGCGCCAGCAGCCCTACCGGGACAGGAAAAAACGAGCAGTACTTC
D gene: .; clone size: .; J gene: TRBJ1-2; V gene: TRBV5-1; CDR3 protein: CASSVSGQDYGYTF; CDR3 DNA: TGCGCCAGCAGTGTATCAGGGCAGGACTACGGCTACACCTTC
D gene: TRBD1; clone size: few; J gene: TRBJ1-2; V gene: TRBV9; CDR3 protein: CASSRDSNYGYTF; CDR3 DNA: TGTGCCAGCAGCAGGGACAGTAACTATGGCTACACCTTC
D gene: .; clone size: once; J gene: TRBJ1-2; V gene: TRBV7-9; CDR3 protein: CASSLAGGQGYTF; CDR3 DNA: TGTGCCAGCAGCTTAGCCGGGGGGCAAGGCTACACCTTC
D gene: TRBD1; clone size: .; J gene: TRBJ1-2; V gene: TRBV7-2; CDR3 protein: CASSWTGGTQGYTF; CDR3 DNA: TGTGCCAGCAGCTGGACAGGGGGCACACAGGGCTACACCTTC
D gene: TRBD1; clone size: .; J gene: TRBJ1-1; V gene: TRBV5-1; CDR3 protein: CASSGGTGNTEAFF; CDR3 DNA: TGCGCCAGCAGCGGGGGGACAGGGAACACTGAAGCTTTCTTT
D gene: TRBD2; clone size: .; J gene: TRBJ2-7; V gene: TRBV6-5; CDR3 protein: CASSLKEAGGFEQYF; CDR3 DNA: TGTGCCAGCAGTCTAAAAGAAGCGGGAGGGTTCGAGCAGTACTTC
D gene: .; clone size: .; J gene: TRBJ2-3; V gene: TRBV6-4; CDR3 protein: CASSDSNRDTDTQYF; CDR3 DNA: TGTGCCAGCAGTGACTCGAACAGGGACACAGATACGCAGTATTTT
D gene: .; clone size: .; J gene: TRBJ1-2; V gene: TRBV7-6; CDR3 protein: CASSLTGSDYGYTF; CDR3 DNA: TGTGCCAGCAGCTTAACAGGGTCAGACTATGGCTACACCTTC
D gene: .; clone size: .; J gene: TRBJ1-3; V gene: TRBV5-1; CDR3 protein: CASSSGTPGNTIYF; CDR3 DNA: TGCGCCAGCAGCTCGGGGACACCGGGAAACACCATATATTTT
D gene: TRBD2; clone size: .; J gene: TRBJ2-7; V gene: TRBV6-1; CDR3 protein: CASSATPTSGGTYEQYF; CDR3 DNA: TGTGCCAGCAGTGCAACCCCGACTAGCGGGGGTACCTACGAGCAGTACTTC
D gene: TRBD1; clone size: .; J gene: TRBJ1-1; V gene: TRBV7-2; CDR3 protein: CASSWDRGSTEAFF; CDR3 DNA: TGTGCCAGCAGCTGGGACAGGGGGAGCACTGAAGCTTTCTTT
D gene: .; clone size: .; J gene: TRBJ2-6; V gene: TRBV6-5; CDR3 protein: CASSYSPGSGANVLTF; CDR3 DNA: TGTGCCAGCAGTTACTCGCCAGGTTCTGGGGCCAACGTCCTGACTTTC
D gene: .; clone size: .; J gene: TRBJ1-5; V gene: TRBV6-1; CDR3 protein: CASRATGRGNQPQHF; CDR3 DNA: TGTGCCAGCAGAGCCACTGGGAGGGGTAATCAGCCCCAGCATTTT
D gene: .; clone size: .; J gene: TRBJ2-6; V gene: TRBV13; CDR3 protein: CASSPEFPGANVLTF; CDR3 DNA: TGTGCCAGCAGCCCAGAATTCCCTGGGGCCAACGTCCTGACTTTC
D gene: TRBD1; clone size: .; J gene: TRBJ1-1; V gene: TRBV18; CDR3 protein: CASSGAGGEAFF; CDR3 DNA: TGTGCCAGCTCAGGGGCAGGGGGTGAAGCTTTCTTT
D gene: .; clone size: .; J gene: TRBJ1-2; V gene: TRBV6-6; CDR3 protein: CASSWDTVLYGYTF; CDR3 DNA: TGTGCCAGCAGTTGGGACACGGTCCTCTATGGCTACACCTTC
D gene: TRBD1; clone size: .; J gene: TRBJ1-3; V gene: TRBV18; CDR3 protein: CASSTGGPSSGNTIYF; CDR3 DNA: TGTGCCAGCTCAACAGGGGGCCCCTCTTCTGGAAACACCATATATTTT
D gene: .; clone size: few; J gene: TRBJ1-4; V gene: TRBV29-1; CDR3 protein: CSVHLATNEKLFF; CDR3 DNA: TGCAGCGTACACCTTGCAACTAATGAAAAACTGTTTTTT
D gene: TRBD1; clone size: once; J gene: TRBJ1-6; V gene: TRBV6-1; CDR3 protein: CASRTGNNSPLHF; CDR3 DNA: TGTGCCAGCAGGACAGGGAATAATTCACCCCTCCACTTT
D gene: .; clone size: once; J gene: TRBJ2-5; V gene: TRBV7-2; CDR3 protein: CASRPLGGGLETQYF; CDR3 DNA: TGTGCCAGCAGGCCTCTTGGGGGGGGCCTTGAGACCCAGTACTTC
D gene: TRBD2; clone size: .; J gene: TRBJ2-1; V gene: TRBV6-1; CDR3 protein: CASSLAGGDSGEQFF; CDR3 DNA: TGTGCCAGCAGTCTAGCGGGAGGGGACTCCGGTGAGCAGTTCTTC
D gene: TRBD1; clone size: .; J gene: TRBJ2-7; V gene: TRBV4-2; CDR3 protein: CASSPGTGGGEQYF; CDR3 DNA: TGTGCCAGCAGCCCCGGGACAGGGGGCGGCGAGCAGTACTTC
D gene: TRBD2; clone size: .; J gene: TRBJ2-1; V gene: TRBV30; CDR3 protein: CAWTGGFVYNEQFF; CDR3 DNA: TGTGCCTGGACGGGGGGTTTCGTCTACAATGAGCAGTTCTTC
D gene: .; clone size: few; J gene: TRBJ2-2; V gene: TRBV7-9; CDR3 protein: CASSLGTQAGELFF; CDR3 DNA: TGTGCCAGCAGCTTAGGGACTCAGGCCGGGGAGCTGTTTTTT
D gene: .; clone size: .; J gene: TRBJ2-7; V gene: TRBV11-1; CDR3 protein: CASSPVLRVRRQYF; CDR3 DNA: TGTGCCAGCAGCCCCGTTCTGAGGGTTCGGAGGCAGTACTTC
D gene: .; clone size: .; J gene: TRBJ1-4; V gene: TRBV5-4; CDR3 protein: CASSLKGSEKLFF; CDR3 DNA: TGTGCCAGCAGCTTGAAGGGGTCTGAAAAACTGTTTTTT
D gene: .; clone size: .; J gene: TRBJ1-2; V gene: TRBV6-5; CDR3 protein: CASGGLAEGYTF; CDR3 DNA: TGTGCCAGCGGCGGACTGGCTGAAGGCTACACCTTC
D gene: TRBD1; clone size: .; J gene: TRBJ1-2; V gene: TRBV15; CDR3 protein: CATGTGGLYGYTF; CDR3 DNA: TGTGCCACCGGGACAGGGGGCCTCTATGGCTACACCTTC